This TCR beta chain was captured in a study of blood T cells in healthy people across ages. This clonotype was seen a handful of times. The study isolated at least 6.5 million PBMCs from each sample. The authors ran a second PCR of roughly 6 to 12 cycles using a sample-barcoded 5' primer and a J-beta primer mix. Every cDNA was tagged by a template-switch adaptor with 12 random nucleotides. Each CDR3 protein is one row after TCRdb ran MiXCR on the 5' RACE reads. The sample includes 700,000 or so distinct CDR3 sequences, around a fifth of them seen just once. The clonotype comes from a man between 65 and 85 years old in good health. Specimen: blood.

The CDR3 is CSARDPKGGLAGADTQYF. The CDR3 DNA follows: TGCAGTGCTAGAGATCCAAAGGGCGGACTAGCGGGAGCAGATACGCAGTATTTT. V and J are TRBV20-1 and TRBJ2-3, with 13 bases matching TRBD2. Germline loops: CDR1 DFQATT, CDR2 SNEGSKA (reference sequence). V lost 0 bases to trimming and J lost 4 bases; unmatched junction nucleotides: 10. The length of the CDR3 is 18 residues.